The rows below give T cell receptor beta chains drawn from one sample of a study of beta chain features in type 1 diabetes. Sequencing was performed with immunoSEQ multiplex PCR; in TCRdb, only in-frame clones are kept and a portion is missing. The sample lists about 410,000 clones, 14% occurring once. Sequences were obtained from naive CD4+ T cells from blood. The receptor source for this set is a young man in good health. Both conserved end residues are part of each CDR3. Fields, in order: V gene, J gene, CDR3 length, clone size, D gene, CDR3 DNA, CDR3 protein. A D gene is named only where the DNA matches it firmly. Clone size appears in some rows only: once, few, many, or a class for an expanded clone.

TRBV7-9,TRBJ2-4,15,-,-,TGTGCCAGCAGCTTAGCTGGGCTAGCCAAAAACATTCAGTACTTC,CASSLAGLAKNIQYF
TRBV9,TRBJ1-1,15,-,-,TGTGCCAGCAGCGTAGCTCCAGGGGAAATGGCTGAAGCTTTCTTT,CASSVAPGEMAEAFF
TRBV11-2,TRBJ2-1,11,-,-,TGTGCCAGCAGCTTCGCCCAAGGGCAGTTCTTC,CASSFAQGQFF
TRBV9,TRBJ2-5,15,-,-,TGTGCCAGCAGCAGTACCCCTCGAATCCAAGAGACCCAGTACTTC,CASSSTPRIQETQYF
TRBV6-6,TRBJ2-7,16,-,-,TGTGCCAGCAGTTACTCGAGTTTAAGGGACGCGAAAGAGCAGTACTTC,CASSYSSLRDAKEQYF
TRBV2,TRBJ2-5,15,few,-,TGTGCCAGCAGTGAAGCGACGCGGGGTGAAGAGACCCAGTACTTC,CASSEATRGEETQYF
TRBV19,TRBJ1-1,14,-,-,TGTGCCAGTAGTACGGTGGGTCCGAGCACTGAAGCTTTCTTT,CASSTVGPSTEAFF
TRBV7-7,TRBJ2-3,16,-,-,TGTGCTAGCAGCTCCGGGGGCGCAGGGAGAACAGATACGCAGTATTTT,CASSSGGAGRTDTQYF
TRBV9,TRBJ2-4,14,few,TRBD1,TGTGCCAGCAGCGAGGGACAGGCAAAAAACATTCAGTACTTC,CASSEGQAKNIQYF
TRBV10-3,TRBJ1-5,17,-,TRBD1,TGTGCCATCAGCGACAAATCCCGGGACAGGGACGATGGGCCCCAGCATTTT,CAISDKSRDRDDGPQHF
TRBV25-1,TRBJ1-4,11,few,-,TGTGCCAGCAGTTGGAGAGAAAAACTGTTTTTT,CASSWREKLFF
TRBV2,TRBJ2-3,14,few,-,TGTGCCAGCAACAGGGACGGTCGCACAGATACGCAGTATTTT,CASNRDGRTDTQYF
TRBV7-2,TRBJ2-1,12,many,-,TGTGCCAGCAGCTGGGACTACAATGAGCAGTTCTTC,CASSWDYNEQFF
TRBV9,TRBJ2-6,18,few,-,TGTGCCAGCAGCGTAGAGCTGGGTTCGAACTCCGGGGCCAACGTCCTGACTTTC,CASSVELGSNSGANVLTF